The next 19 T cell receptor beta chains were all read from a single sample in a study of radiotherapy plus CTLA-4 blockade in lung cancer (dated by TCRdb to 2016 to 2019). The library was made by the immunoSEQ multiplex PCR assay. In TCRdb, the immuneACCESS table is reduced to in-frame sequences with V and J assigned. These tables do not hold every clone; where another copy was compared, an unresolved V gene accounts for under half, and the others remain unexplained. A total of 90,000 to 95,000 clones appear in this sample, 83% of them only once. Around 0.8% of the sample is held by the ten biggest clonotypes. The sample here was peripheral blood, taken from a patient treated with radiotherapy plus ipilimumab. The source is a human donor with non-small cell lung cancer who had stable disease on radiotherapy plus ipilimumab.

The rearrangement joins TRBV7-3 to TRBJ2-1; 7 bases agree with TRBD2. The germline gives CDR1 SGHTA, CDR2 FQGTGA. This CDR3 has 15 amino acids. After removal of 5 bases from V and 4 bases from J, the junction contained 8 bases not matched to a gene. For the CDR3, the DNA is TGTGCCAGCAGCACGACTAGCATTCGGTACAATGAGCAGTTCTTC. Translation: CASSTTSIRYNEQFF. The entire variable domain, with the rest obtained from reference TRBV7-3 and TRBJ2-1, is as follows: GAGVSQTPSNKVTEKGKYVELRCDPISGHTALYWYRQSLGQGPEFLIYFQGTGAADDSGLPNDRFFAVRPEGSVSTLKIQRTERGDSAVYLCASSTTSIRYNEQFFGPGTRLTVL.

The chain has TRBV5-8 and TRBJ2-1; TRBD2 matches 7 bases. V lost 0 bases, J lost 8 bases, and 5 bases stayed unmatched. CDR3 length: 14 residues. The germline V gene encodes CDR1 SGHTS and CDR2 YDEGEE. For the CDR3, the DNA is TGTGCCAGCAGCTTGGGGACTAGTTACGATGAGCAGTTCTTC. This gives the protein CASSLGTSYDEQFF.

V is TRBV5-1 and J is TRBJ2-5, with D uncertain. There are 11 residues in the CDR3. Germline-derived CDR1 and CDR2 are SGHRS and YFSETQ. Trimming shortened V by 3 bases and J by 6 bases, and 6 bases separated the two germline ends. The chain's CDR3 is CASSSLQTQYF. The CDR3 DNA reads as TGCGCCAGCAGCTCGCTACAGACCCAGTACTTC.

The J gene is TRBJ2-7, the V gene TRBV27; D is possibly TRBD1 (6 bases). Germline CDR1 reads MNHEY; CDR2 reads SMNVEV (reference sequence). V was clipped by 6 bases and J by 4 bases, with 13 bases between them. CDR3 size: 13 residues. DNA of the CDR3: TGTGCCAGCAGCGGGGTCACAGGGTACGAGCAGTACTTC. This translates into CASSGVTGYEQYF.

The chain employs TRBV6-1 and TRBJ1-1; 7 bases fit TRBD1. This CDR3 region has 14 residues. Germline CDR1 is MNHNS and CDR2 is SASEGT. Trimming cost V 4 bases and J 6 bases; bases outside gene matches: 8. This CDR3 reads CASSALATGSEAFF. CDR3 sequence (DNA): TGTGCCAGCAGTGCCTTGGCGACAGGGTCTGAAGCTTTCTTT.

The chain combines TRBV10-3 with TRBJ2-1, with 9 nucleotides matching TRBD2. There are 15 residues in the CDR3. Germline V gene data show CDR1 as ENHRY and CDR2 as SYGVKD. The trim removed 6 bases at V and 7 bases at J, leaving 10 bases unmatched. In DNA form, the CDR3 reads TGTGCCATCAGCCAACCAGCGGGAGGAACGAATGAGCAGTTCTTC. This translates into CAISQPAGGTNEQFF.

The V gene is TRBV28, the J gene TRBJ1-2, with 7 bases identical to TRBD1. The trim removed 3 bases at V and 3 bases at J, leaving 4 bases unmatched. From germline, CDR1 is MDHEN and CDR2 SYDVKM. CDR3 length: 14 residues. CDR3 in DNA: TGTGCCAGCAGTTTCCGGGACAGACACTATGGCTACACCTTC. Its translation: CASSFRDRHYGYTF.

This chain connects TRBV9 to TRBJ2-1; D call uncertain. Germline values: CDR1 SGDLS, CDR2 YYNGEE. The CDR3 spans 15 residues. The V end was cut by 3 bases, the J end by 2 bases, with 12 bases between. In nucleotides, the CDR3 is TGTGCCAGCAGCGCAAAATCCCCTACCTACAATGAGCAGTTCTTC. It yields the protein CASSAKSPTYNEQFF.

The V call is TRBV7-9, the J call TRBJ2-2; D unresolved. V was trimmed by 3 bases and J by 0 bases, leaving 11 bases between them. Per germline, CDR1 SEHNR and CDR2 FQNEAQ (reference sequence). CDR3 length: 16 residues. The CDR3: CASSFYSLSNTGELFF. The CDR3, as DNA: TGTGCCAGCAGCTTTTATTCCCTCTCGAACACCGGGGAGCTGTTTTTT.

The chain carries TRBV18 and TRBJ2-7, with D possibly matching TRBD2 (5 bases). Germline V gives CDR1 KGHSH, CDR2 LQKENI. The CDR3 consists of 14 residues. Deletions cut 4 bases from V and 3 bases from J, with 13 bases between. The CDR3 is CASSLGDGNYEQYF. The CDR3 nucleotides read TGTGCCAGCTCACTGGGAGACGGGAACTACGAGCAGTACTTC.

J is TRBJ2-5 and V is TRBV4-2; TRBD2 is a possible D gene (5 bases). The CDR3 contains 15 residues. In germline, CDR1 is LGHNA, CDR2 YNFKEQ. V was cut by 0 bases and J by 5 bases, with 13 bases left in between. CDR3 in DNA: TGTGCCAGCAGCCAAGAGGAGGCCGGCCGCGAGACCCAGTACTTC. It codes for CASSQEEAGRETQYF.

This chain links TRBV5-1 with TRBJ2-1, with 7 positions matching TRBD2. Trimming removed 4 bases from V and 8 bases from J; junction bases left unmatched: 21. This CDR3 spans 18 amino acids. Germline CDR1 SGHRS, CDR2 YFSETQ. CDR3 loop: CASSPGLVGEGQSHEQFF. The DNA for the CDR3 is TGCGCCAGCAGCCCTGGACTTGTGGGGGAGGGCCAAAGCCATGAGCAGTTCTTC.

This chain connects TRBV18 to TRBJ2-4; the D gene is possibly TRBD1 (6 bases). The CDR3 spans 14 residues. Per germline, CDR1 KGHSH and CDR2 LQKENI. Between the trimmed V and J ends, which lost 4 bases and 3 bases, there was a span of 10 bases. Written as DNA, the CDR3 is TGTGCCAGCTCACTGGGGGCAAGCAAAAACATTCAGTACTTC. Amino acid sequence: CASSLGASKNIQYF.

A note on this clone: At one of its ends the junction is not consistent with the germline gene, which may arise from a read error. The chain links TRBV7-2 to TRBJ2-7, with 7 bases lining up with TRBD1. The CDR3 contains 15 residues. Per the germline V gene, CDR1 is SGHTA and CDR2 is FQGNSA. The chain's CDR3 is CAGSSAGTVSYEQYF. Written as DNA, the CDR3 is TGTGCCGGCAGCTCGGCCGGGACAGTCTCCTACGAGCAGTACTTC.

The chain has TRBV28 and TRBJ1-1; D perhaps matches TRBD1 (5 bases). V was trimmed by 1 base and J by 8 bases, leaving 8 bases between them. This CDR3 region has 12 residues. Germline loops: CDR1 MDHEN, CDR2 SYDVKM. The CDR3, as DNA: TGTGCCAGCAGTTTATTGGGGCGGGAAGCTTTCTTT. Translated, it gives CASSLLGREAFF.

The V call is TRBV7-6, the J call TRBJ1-2; possible D gene TRBD1, 5 bases. Trimming stripped 5 bases from V and 7 bases from J, with 11 bases between. CDR3 length equals 12 residues. Germline assignment: CDR1 SGHVS and CDR2 FNYEAQ. The CDR3 is CASSGGKGGYTF. The DNA for the CDR3 is TGTGCCAGCAGCGGGGGGAAAGGTGGCTACACCTTC.

V is TRBV15 and J is TRBJ1-5; D is ambiguous. The CDR3 has 13 residues. Between the trimmed V and J ends, which lost 1 base and 4 bases, there was a span of 5 bases. Germline V gene sequence: CDR1 LNHNV, CDR2 YYDKDF (reference sequence). The CDR3 nucleotides are TGTGCCACCAGCAGAGTAGGAAATCAGCCCCAGCATTTT. Protein: CATSRVGNQPQHF.

V and J are TRBV18 and TRBJ2-2, with TRBD2 identical over 7 bases. V was pared by 3 bases and J by 1 base, with 2 bases of the junction left unmatched. The CDR3 sequence is 15 residues long. CDR1 and CDR2 (germline): KGHSH, LQKENI. In nucleotides, the CDR3 is TGTGCCAGCTCACCGGGACTACAGAACACCGGGGAGCTGTTTTTT. The encoded protein is CASSPGLQNTGELFF.

CDR3 in DNA: TGTGCCAGCGGGATTGGCTGGGGGGCTAACTATGGCTACACCTTC. Encoded protein: CASGIGWGANYGYTF. This chain uses TRBV9 with TRBJ1-2, with D maybe TRBD1 (5 bases). Trimming pared 7 bases from V and 0 bases from J, leaving 16 bases between. The CDR3 is 15 residues long. CDR1 and CDR2 (germline): SGDLS, YYNGEE. The full variable domain, with the rest looked up from reference TRBV9 and TRBJ1-2, is DSGVTQTPKHLITATGQRVTLRCSPRSGDLSVYWYQQSLDQGLQFLIQYYNGEERAKGNILERFSAQQFPDLHSELNLSSLELGDSALYFCASGIGWGANYGYTFGSGTRLTVV.